This T cell receptor beta chain was documented in a study of cytomegalovirus exposure and HLA in healthy donors (dated by TCRdb to the late 2010s). Notes on the research overall: In an earlier analysis of 587 of the donors, approximately 260 Gb of sequence data and 117 million unique TCR beta sequences from roughly 200 million T cells were reported. An early release covering about 600 HLA-typed donors comprised approximately 290 gigabases of sequencing data and around 80 million unique TCR sequences. The genetic ancestry cluster associated with self-reported Caucasian donors included about 81% of the roughly 410 genotyped donors. The study aimed to test whether cataloging public T cell receptors could reveal signatures of past pathogen exposure. The study profiled the T cell repertoires of 550 to 700 subjects by immunosequencing and related them to cytomegalovirus serostatus. Along with the approximately 650-subject first cohort, a separate validation cohort of over 90 different subjects was used. High-throughput TCR immunosequencing, statistical association of individual TCRs with disease status, and machine learning were combined to predict cytomegalovirus infection status. In a later analysis, previously published TCR beta repertoires from several hundred donors were re-analyzed and high-resolution HLA genotyping was added so that TCR occurrence patterns could be studied. In the later analysis, no new phenotypic data were used to find candidate immune exposures; instead, reliance was placed on TCR beta sequences and their occurrence across donors. An earlier analysis of approximately 500 of the donors applied high-throughput TCR beta sequencing to assess whether each TCR beta V gene segment acted as functional or pseudogenic. Donor age, sex, ethnicity and CMV serostatus were collected together with the repertoire data. A later genetic analysis used genome-wide SNP genotypes for about 60% of the 666 donors, treating that subset as a discovery cohort. Every discovery cohort repertoire had been produced on one sequencing platform. Class I and class II HLA loci were covered by the typing at four-digit resolution. The number of typed donors differed by locus: about 629-630 for A, B, C, DRB1 and DQB1; 522 for DQA1; 606 for DPA1; and roughly 470 for DPB1. A handful of DR-DQ haplotypes were handled as single units for association and clustering because linkage in the cohort was strong. Among approximately 370 genotyped donors of the cohort, an average of around 240,000 unique TCR beta nucleotide sequences was sequenced per donor, of which roughly 17% were non-productive.

General findings and caveats noted by the study authors: The study listed 164 TCR beta chains as associated with cytomegalovirus. In a later genetic analysis, a missense DCLRE1C variant was associated with V-gene and J-gene trimming of TCR beta chains, and the association was replicated in an independent cohort. In an earlier analysis of approximately 590 of the donors, most TCR beta V segments appeared in productive rearrangements about 90% or about 30% of the time, broadly matching IMGT annotations. A group of highly shared sequence variants was considered likely to be a technical artifact of the sequencing pipeline. Three of the identified cytomegalovirus-associated TCR beta chains were confirmed in vitro to be specific for cytomegalovirus antigens. A further reported finding was that TCR beta sequences accurately predicted the HLA-A and HLA-B alleles for most subjects in the first cohort. A later analysis associated 16,951 TCR beta sequences with specific HLA alleles at a false discovery rate of 0.05. It was suggested by the authors that the approach could potentially be generalized to other disease states and immunological phenotypes. When HLA alleles, especially DR and DQ, strongly co-occurred, TCR associations were difficult to assign to individual alleles. This cohort had only TCR beta chains sequenced, and the lack of alpha or paired-chain data limited which features could be detected. The classifier was reported to diagnose cytomegalovirus status with high specificity and sensitivity in both the original and validation cohorts. Immune exposure information for the cohort was limited to CMV serostatus. Across donors, most TCR sequences were observed very rarely, whereas some public TCRs were present in many individuals. According to a later analysis, parvovirus B19, influenza, CMV and Epstein-Barr virus appeared linked to several top co-occurrence clusters. Correlated functional status among segregating V segments might be attributable to linkage disequilibrium, but an unknown experimental factor could not be ruled out. Sequencing depth was assumed to be roughly uniform across donors in the presence/absence analyses, though that assumption may not hold. A later analysis found that most CMV-associated TCR beta chains appeared HLA-restricted, with HLA associations seemingly driven largely by CMV exposure. A later analysis found that TCR association rates varied across HLA loci, with DRB1 alleles showing the most associated TCRs and HLA-C alleles the fewest. Some IMGT-functional V segments, including TRBV6-2 and TRBV6-3, could not be told apart with the 87-base-pair reads, so those segments were excluded. Because counts were too low, roughly 17 rarely observed V segments, including chromosome 9 orphons, were left out of the earlier analysis of 587 of the donors. Because HLA typing was unavailable for some donors at each locus, only the typed subset was used in association tests. In a later analysis, HLA-associated TCR beta chains showed more clonal expansion and lower generation probabilities than non-associated chains that were equally common. A later genetic analysis reported fewer N-insertions in productive TCRs among donors in an Asian-associated ancestry cluster than the roughly 720-donor mean.

The cohort was made up of approximately 670 healthy bone marrow donors. At the time of sampling, all cohort members were nominally healthy, though unrecorded immune exposures were likely present. The donor tested CMV seropositive, placing the donor among the 289 seropositive members of the cohort. Each donor provided a peripheral blood sample, and peripheral blood mononuclear cells were used for TCR beta sequencing. Genomic DNA was extracted from the blood cell samples with the Qiagen DNeasy Blood Extraction Kit. From the germline V gene (reference sequence), CDR1 is LNHDA and CDR2 is SQIVND. The CDR3 numbers 14 residues from cysteine through phenylalanine. The entry retains the CDR3 DNA only, 42 bases that are in frame from base 1. Clipping removes 6 bases from V and 0 bases from J, with 4 as the unmatched junction base count. Turning to this clone: The antigen this receptor binds is unknown. No base-level quality is on record; no much larger clone is a single base apart.

Receptor libraries were prepared by the immunoSEQ multiplex PCR assay. The multiplex PCR relied on a mix of 60 forward primers for TCR Vbeta segments and 13 reverse primers for TCR Jbeta segments. A multiplex PCR assay on genomic DNA amplified the CDR3 region of rearranged TCR beta genes. Amplified TCR beta libraries were sequenced as 87-base-pair reads on the Illumina HiSeq System. The original pipeline was this. A later analysis tallied about 77 million unique TCR beta chains across the roughly 610 repertoires, and around 12 million of those chains were shared by two or more donors. A nearest-neighbor algorithm error-corrected the raw reads and collapsed the reads into unique sequences, merging closely related sequences to remove PCR and sequencing errors. Alignment of CDR3 sequences to IMGT reference sequences was used to assign V, D and J gene segments. For a sequence to be retained, at least a six-nucleotide match to both a V gene segment and a J gene segment was required. A rearrangement counted as productive if the CDR3 had no stop codons and remained in frame with V and J, and every other rearrangement counted as non-productive. CDR3 was defined according to IMGT convention as the region running from the second conserved V-encoded cysteine to the conserved J-encoded phenylalanine. Sequences without an unambiguous match to a single V gene segment were excluded from the earlier analysis of 450 to 650 of the donors. In an earlier analysis of approximately 610 of the donors, V segments were called functional above 56.7% productive rearrangements and were called segregating when the between-donor standard deviation exceeded 5%. A statistical classification framework was built to diagnose cytomegalovirus status from the catalog of TCR beta chain sequences. In a later analysis, TCR nucleotide sequences were compared against IMGT/GENE-DB human TR gene sequences so that V and J genes could be assigned. Using the TCRdist pipeline, a later analysis assigned CDR3 sequences along with most-parsimonious VDJ recombination scenarios. In a later analysis, each TCR beta chain was defined by its CDR3 amino acid sequence together with its V-gene family, and reads lacking a unique V-gene family were excluded. A later analysis removed several hundred highly shared, low-generation-probability nucleotide sequences to deal with suspected cross-contamination and a sequencing artifact. In a later analysis, a clonal expansion index was calculated for each public chain from normalized within-repertoire ranks of inferred template counts. In a later analysis, generation probabilities were computed using a VDJ recombination model fitted to out-of-frame rearrangements, and the results were checked against IGoR. In a later analysis, hypergeometric tests were used to score TCR-TCR, TCR-HLA and TCR-CMV co-occurrence, with a repertoire-size bias correction applied to TCR pairs. In a later analysis, false discovery rates were estimated by permuting HLA or CMV assignments 20 times. A later analysis grouped co-occurring TCRs with DBSCAN, adding TCRdist sequence similarity when clustering within HLA-allele-positive subsets. Co-occurrence clustering excluded repertoires with fewer than 30,000 or more than 120,000 public chains, plus five with anomalous nucleotide sharing. The immuneACCESS repertoire file appears here via TCRdb, limited to in-frame rearrangements. These files lack a portion of the clones; in checked studies, under half of the deficit traces to unresolved V genes, and the cause of the others is not known. From that table come the V and J calls and clone size; the DNA was used to work out D and trimming. This sample comprises roughly 69,000 clones, under 80% of them detected only once. The ten largest clones represent around 15% of the sample.

The chain is assembled from TRBV19 and TRBJ2-7; 8 middle bases align to TRBD1. This clonotype originated in a male donor in good health and CMV-seropositive. The sequencing sample was made of PBMCs. The DNA sequence is TGTGCCAGTAGAGGACAGGGCCTCTCCTACGAGCAGTACTTC. The encoded protein is CASRGQGLSYEQYF.